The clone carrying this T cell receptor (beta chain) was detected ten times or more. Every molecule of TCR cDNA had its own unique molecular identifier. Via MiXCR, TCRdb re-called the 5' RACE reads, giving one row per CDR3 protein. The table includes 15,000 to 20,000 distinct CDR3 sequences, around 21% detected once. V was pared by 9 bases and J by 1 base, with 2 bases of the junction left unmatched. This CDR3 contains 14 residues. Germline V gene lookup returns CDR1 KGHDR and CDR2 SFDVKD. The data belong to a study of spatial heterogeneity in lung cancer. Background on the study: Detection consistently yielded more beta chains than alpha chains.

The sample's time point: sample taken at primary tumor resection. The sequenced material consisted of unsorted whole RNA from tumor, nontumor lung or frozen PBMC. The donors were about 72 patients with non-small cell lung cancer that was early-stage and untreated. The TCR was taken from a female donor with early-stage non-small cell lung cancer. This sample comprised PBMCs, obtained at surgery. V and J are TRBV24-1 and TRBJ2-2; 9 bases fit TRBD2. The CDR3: CATASGVNTGELFF. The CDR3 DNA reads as TGTGCCACCGCTAGCGGGGTGAACACCGGGGAGCTGTTTTTT.